The rows below give T cell receptor beta chains drawn from one sample of a study of T cell responses to AZD1222 COVID-19 vaccine. Only in-frame clones appear in the TCRdb table, and some are missing; sequencing was by immunoSEQ multiplex PCR. The sample contains around 190,000 clones, around 90% of which appear only once. The sequenced sample was peripheral blood, obtained on day 0 of AZD1222 vaccination. Receptors were obtained from an adult in good health. Both conserved end residues are part of each CDR3. A D gene is named only where the DNA matches it firmly. The size entry is marked missing in some rows and otherwise reads once, few, many or a size class.

size	V	length	J	D	DNA	CDR3
-	TRBV6-6	13	TRBJ1-1	-	TGTGCCGTGGGGGGGACTTCATTTACTGAAGCTTTCTTT	CAVGGTSFTEAFF
-	TRBV6-4	13	TRBJ1-4	-	TGTGCCAGCAGTACAGGAACTAATGAAAAACTGTTTTTT	CASSTGTNEKLFF
-	TRBV30	14	TRBJ2-5	TRBD2	TGTGCCTGGAGTGTGGGAGGGGCAGTTGAGACCCAGTACTTC	CAWSVGGAVETQYF
-	TRBV29-1	11	TRBJ1-2	-	TGCAGCGTCTACGGGGACTATGGCTACACCTTC	CSVYGDYGYTF
-	TRBV15	15	TRBJ1-2	-	TGTGCCACCAGCAGAGACCTCCAGGCGGGCTATGGCTACACCTTC	CATSRDLQAGYGYTF
-	TRBV11-1	13	TRBJ1-2	-	TGTGCCAGCGGAGAGGGGCTCCCCTATGGCTACACCTTC	CASGEGLPYGYTF
-	TRBV9	15	TRBJ2-1	TRBD2	TGTGCCAGCAGCGTAGAAACTAGCGGATACAATGAGCAGTTCTTC	CASSVETSGYNEQFF
-	TRBV19	14	TRBJ2-3	-	TGTGCCAGTAGTATGGGGCAGGCCACAGATACGCAGTATTTT	CASSMGQATDTQYF
-	TRBV27	13	TRBJ2-7	TRBD1	TGTGCCAGCGGGGACAGGGATTCCTACGAGCAGTACTTC	CASGDRDSYEQYF
-	TRBV4-3	14	TRBJ2-2	-	TGCGCCAGCAGCCAAGAAGGGTCCACCGGGGAGCTGTTTTTT	CASSQEGSTGELFF
-	TRBV5-4	16	TRBJ2-1	TRBD1	TGTGCCAGCAGCTCACCCCGGGACAGGGGGTCTGGTGAGCAGTTCTTC	CASSSPRDRGSGEQFF
-	TRBV12-5	17	TRBJ1-4	-	TGTGCTAGTGGTTTGGTACTTGGGTTTACAACTAATGAAAAACTGTTTTTT	CASGLVLGFTTNEKLFF
-	TRBV20-1	13	TRBJ2-7	-	TGCAGTGCTAGTAGTCAGACGCTCTACGAGCAGTACTTC	CSASSQTLYEQYF
-	TRBV6-2/TRBV6-3	16	TRBJ2-7	-	TGTGCCAGCAGTCCCCTCAGGGAAGTTAAGTCTTACGAGCAGTACTTC	CASSPLREVKSYEQYF
-	TRBV28	16	TRBJ2-1	TRBD2	TGTGCCAGCAGTTCCCAACTAGCGGGAGGGCCTAATGAGCAGTTCTTC	CASSSQLAGGPNEQFF
-	TRBV18	12	TRBJ1-1	-	TGTGCCAGCTCACCGAACTCGGCTGAAGCTTTCTTT	CASSPNSAEAFF
-	TRBV9	15	TRBJ1-6	-	TGTGCCAGCAGCGGAGGACTTCAGAATAATTCACCCCTCCACTTT	CASSGGLQNNSPLHF
-	TRBV7-8	16	TRBJ2-1	TRBD2	TGTGCCAGCAGTGGAGATGCTAGCGGGAACTACAATGAGCAGTTCTTC	CASSGDASGNYNEQFF
-	TRBV11-1	15	TRBJ2-2	TRBD1	TGTGCCAGCAGGTTTGGGACAGGGAAAACCGGGGAGCTGTTTTTT	CASRFGTGKTGELFF
-	TRBV29-1	13	TRBJ1-1	-	TGCAGCGCTCGGGGCTTCATGAACACTGAAGCTTTCTTT	CSARGFMNTEAFF
-	TRBV7-2	16	TRBJ1-6	-	TGTGCCAGCAGTCAGGGTAGTGGTTCCTATAATTCACCCCTCCACTTT	CASSQGSGSYNSPLHF
-	TRBV2	14	TRBJ1-4	-	TGTGCCAGCAGTGAAGGGACGCAAAATGAAAAACTGTTTTTT	CASSEGTQNEKLFF
-	TRBV28	14	TRBJ1-1	-	TGTGCCAGCAGTTTCCGACAGCCTGGCACTGAAGCTTTCTTT	CASSFRQPGTEAFF
-	TRBV5-4	15	TRBJ2-6	TRBD2	TGTGCCAGCTCCGGGGGGGGGCTCGGGGCCAACGTCCTGACTTTC	CASSGGGLGANVLTF
-	TRBV7-2	16	TRBJ2-7	TRBD1	TGTGCCAGCAGCTTAAGGACGGCGACAGGGGGGTACGAGCAGTACTTC	CASSLRTATGGYEQYF
-	TRBV3-1/TRBV3-2	14	TRBJ1-1	-	TGTGCCAGCAGCCACCATAGACAGGCCACTGAAGCTTTCTTT	CASSHHRQATEAFF
-	TRBV7-2	15	TRBJ2-3	-	TGTGCCAGCAGCGTTCACCTCCGGAGCACAGATACGCAGTATTTT	CASSVHLRSTDTQYF
-	TRBV7-8	15	TRBJ1-3	-	TGTGCCAGCAGCTTAGGTGGGGGGGCTGGAAACACCATATATTTT	CASSLGGGAGNTIYF
few	TRBV28	14	TRBJ1-4	TRBD1	TGTGCCAGCAGTCAAGGGGGCATTAATGAAAAACTGTTTTTT	CASSQGGINEKLFF
-	TRBV28	16	TRBJ2-7	TRBD2	TGTGCCAGCAGGCCAGAGGGACTAGCGGGAGCCTACGAGCAGTACTTC	CASRPEGLAGAYEQYF
-	TRBV5-5	16	TRBJ2-3	-	TGTGCCAGCAGCTTGAACATGCAGTTAGGCGCAGATACGCAGTATTTT	CASSLNMQLGADTQYF
once	TRBV7-3	15	TRBJ1-2	-	TGTGCCAGCAGCCCAACCCCCGGACCTTACTATGGCTACACCTTC	CASSPTPGPYYGYTF
-	TRBV28	15	TRBJ1-5	-	TGTGCCAGCAGTTTAGTAGGGAATAGCAATCAGCCCCAGCATTTT	CASSLVGNSNQPQHF
-	TRBV28	14	TRBJ2-3	TRBD2	TGTGCCAGCAGCTATAGCGGGAGGTGGAATACGCAGTATTTT	CASSYSGRWNTQYF
-	TRBV30	12	TRBJ1-2	-	TGTGCCTGGAGTCCGGTTAACTATGGCTACACCTTC	CAWSPVNYGYTF
-	TRBV28	16	TRBJ1-5	-	TGTGCCAGCAGTTCGGAAGGGCGAAAGAGCAATCAGCCCCAGCATTTT	CASSSEGRKSNQPQHF
-	TRBV11-2	15	TRBJ2-3	-	TGTGCCAGCAGCTTGTTGGGACCTCCCGGAGATACGCAGTATTTT	CASSLLGPPGDTQYF
-	TRBV4-3	16	TRBJ2-7	TRBD2	TGCGCCAGCAGCCCAGCACCAGGGACTAGCTCCTACGAGCAGTACTTC	CASSPAPGTSSYEQYF
-	TRBV19	13	TRBJ2-7	TRBD1	TGTGCCAGTGGACAGGGGGCCTCCTACGAGCAGTACTTC	CASGQGASYEQYF
-	TRBV9	13	TRBJ1-6	-	TGTGCCAGCAGCGAGGGGTCGGATTCACCCCTCCACTTT	CASSEGSDSPLHF
-	TRBV27	15	TRBJ1-4	-	TGTGCCAGCAGTTTACTCAGGGGAGCTAATGAAAAACTGTTTTTT	CASSLLRGANEKLFF
-	TRBV19	14	TRBJ1-5	TRBD1	TGTGCCAGTAGTAAGGGGGCAGCTAATCAGCCCCAGCATTTT	CASSKGAANQPQHF
-	TRBV27	15	TRBJ2-7	TRBD1	TGTGCCAGCAGACTTACAGGGGACCTAGATTACGAGCAGTACTTC	CASRLTGDLDYEQYF
-	TRBV12-3/TRBV12-4	13	TRBJ1-2	TRBD1	TGTGCCAGCAGTACGGACAGGGGCTATGGCTACACCTTC	CASSTDRGYGYTF
-	TRBV9	15	TRBJ2-3	-	TGTGCCAGCAGCCCTCTAGGGGGGAACACAGATACGCAGTATTTT	CASSPLGGNTDTQYF
-	TRBV5-1	15	TRBJ2-2	TRBD2	TGCGCCAGCAGCCTTCCGGGACTAGCGGTCGGGGAGCTGTTTTTT	CASSLPGLAVGELFF
few	TRBV18	16	TRBJ2-5	TRBD1	TGTGCCAGCTCACCACCGGCAGGGGGAGTAGGAGAGACCCAGTACTTC	CASSPPAGGVGETQYF
few	TRBV6-5	14	TRBJ1-5	-	TGTGCCAGCAGCACAGGGAGGCGCAATCAGCCCCAGCATTTT	CASSTGRRNQPQHF
once	TRBV7-6	18	TRBJ2-1	TRBD1	TGTGCCAGCAGCTTTGTCTTGCCGGACAGGGATTTCTACAATGAGCAGTTCTTC	CASSFVLPDRDFYNEQFF
-	TRBV9	15	TRBJ2-7	-	TGTGCCAGCAGCGTAGCCCCAGGGAGGCCCTACGAGCAGTACTTC	CASSVAPGRPYEQYF
-	TRBV4-1	17	TRBJ1-5	TRBD1	TGCGCCAGCAGCCAGGGAAGGGGGCCGAATAGCAATCAGCCCCAGCATTTT	CASSQGRGPNSNQPQHF
-	TRBV24-1	16	TRBJ1-3	-	TGTGCCACCAGTGAAGTAGGGGGGTCCTCTGGAAACACCATATATTTT	CATSEVGGSSGNTIYF
-	TRBV25-1	15	TRBJ2-1	-	TGTGCCAGCAGCGCTACGAGCTTGTCCTACAATGAGCAGTTCTTC	CASSATSLSYNEQFF
-	TRBV14	13	TRBJ2-3	-	TGTGCCAGCAGCCAAGAATGGGGAGATACGCAGTATTTT	CASSQEWGDTQYF
-	TRBV11-2	17	TRBJ2-3	TRBD1	TGTGCCAGCAGCTTAGGAGCACAGGGGTTAAGCACAGATACGCAGTATTTT	CASSLGAQGLSTDTQYF